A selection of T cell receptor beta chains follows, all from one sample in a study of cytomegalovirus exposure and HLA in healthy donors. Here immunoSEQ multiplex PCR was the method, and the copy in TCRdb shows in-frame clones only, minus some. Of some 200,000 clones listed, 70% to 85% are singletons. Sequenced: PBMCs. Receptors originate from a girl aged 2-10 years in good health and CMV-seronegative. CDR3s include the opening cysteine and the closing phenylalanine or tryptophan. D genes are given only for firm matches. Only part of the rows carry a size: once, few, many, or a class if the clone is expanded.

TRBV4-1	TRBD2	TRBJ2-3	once	TGCGCCAGCAGTCACCGGGCGGCGGGAGCGAGGGCAGATACGCAGTATTTT	CASSHRAAGARADTQYF
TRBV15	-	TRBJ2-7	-	TGTGCCACCAGCGGTACAGCGGGCCTAGCTACCTACGAGCAGTACTTC	CATSGTAGLATYEQYF
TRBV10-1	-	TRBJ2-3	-	TGCGCCAGCAGTGAGTCACCCACAGCCACAGATACGCAGTATTTT	CASSESPTATDTQYF
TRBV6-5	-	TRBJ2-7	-	TGTGCCAGCAGTTACGGCCAGGGGCACTACGAGCAGTACTTC	CASSYGQGHYEQYF
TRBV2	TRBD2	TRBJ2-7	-	TGTGCCAGCCGTCCATGGGTTAGCGGGAGGAGCTCCTACGAGCAGTACTTC	CASRPWVSGRSSYEQYF
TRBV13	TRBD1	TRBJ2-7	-	TGTGCCAGCAGCTTAATCCGGCCCGGGACAGGGCCCGGAAGCTCCTACGAGCAGTACTTC	CASSLIRPGTGPGSSYEQYF
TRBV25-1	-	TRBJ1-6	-	TGTGCCAGCAGTGTGGGTCCAGGGAATTCACCCCTCCACTTT	CASSVGPGNSPLHF
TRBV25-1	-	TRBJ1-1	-	TGTGCCATTACTGCCGAGGGCCAAGGGAACACTGAAGCTTTCTTT	CAITAEGQGNTEAFF
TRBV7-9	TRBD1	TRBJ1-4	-	TGTGCCAGCAGCCCCGGGACAGTAGGCGAAAAACTGTTTTTT	CASSPGTVGEKLFF
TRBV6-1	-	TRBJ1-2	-	TGTGCCAGCACCCAGGTGAACTATGGCTACACCTTC	CASTQVNYGYTF
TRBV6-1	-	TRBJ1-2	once	TGTGCCAGCAGTGAAATGAGATATGGCTACACCTTC	CASSEMRYGYTF
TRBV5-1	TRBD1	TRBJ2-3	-	TGCGCCAGCAGCACGCGACAGGGTTACTCCACAGATACGCAGTATTTT	CASSTRQGYSTDTQYF
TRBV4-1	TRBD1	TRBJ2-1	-	TGCGCCAGCAGCCAGGCCGAGGGGGCCCAAAGCTCCTACAATGAGCAGTTCTTC	CASSQAEGAQSSYNEQFF
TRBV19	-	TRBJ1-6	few	TGTGCCAGTAGTATCAGCGGGGGGTCGGGGAATTCACCCCTCCACTTT	CASSISGGSGNSPLHF
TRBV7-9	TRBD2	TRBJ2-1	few	TGTTCCAGCGGGGGGGGGAGCTCCTACAATGAGCAGTTCTTC	CSSGGGSSYNEQFF
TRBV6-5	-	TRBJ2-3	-	TGTGCCAGCAGTTCGATCCGAATTAGAGATACGCAGTATTTT	CASSSIRIRDTQYF
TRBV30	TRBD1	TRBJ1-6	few	TGTGCCTGGAGTGAGGGGGCCTTCAATTCACCCCTCCACTTT	CAWSEGAFNSPLHF
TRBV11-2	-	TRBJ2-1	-	TGTGCCAGCAGCCCGGGTCCCGGCCGGTTCTTC	CASSPGPGRFF
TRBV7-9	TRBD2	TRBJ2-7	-	TGTGCCAGCAGCTTAGTAGGCCTAGCGGGGGGGCTTGAGCAGTACTTC	CASSLVGLAGGLEQYF
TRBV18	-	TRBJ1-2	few	TGTGCCAGCTCACCATGGGGCGGGACCCCCGAATATGGCTACACCTTC	CASSPWGGTPEYGYTF
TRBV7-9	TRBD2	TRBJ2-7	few	TGTGCCAGCAGCCGTCCGGGACTAGCCTACGAGCAGTACTTC	CASSRPGLAYEQYF
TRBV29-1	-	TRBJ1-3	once	TGCAGCGTTGAGGCAGACTCTGGAAACACCATATATTTT	CSVEADSGNTIYF
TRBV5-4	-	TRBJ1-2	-	TGTGCCAGCAGTTCCCGGGGAGGTGGTTATGGCTACACCTTC	CASSSRGGGYGYTF
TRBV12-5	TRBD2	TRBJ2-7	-	TGTGCTAGTGGGGTAGCGGGCTACGAGCAGTACTTC	CASGVAGYEQYF
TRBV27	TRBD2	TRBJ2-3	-	TGTGCCAGCAGTTCCAAACTAGCGGGGGGGCCAATTTATACGCAGTATTTT	CASSSKLAGGPIYTQYF
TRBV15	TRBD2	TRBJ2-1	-	TGTGCCACCAGCACCGGGAGGTCCTCATGGGGGCAGTTCTTC	CATSTGRSSWGQFF
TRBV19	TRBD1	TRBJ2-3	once	TGTGCCAGTAGTATTGATCGAGACAGGGGGAGAGATACGCAGTATTTT	CASSIDRDRGRDTQYF
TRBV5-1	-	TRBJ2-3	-	TGCGCCAGCAGCCGGGTAGCCACAGATACGCAGTATTTT	CASSRVATDTQYF
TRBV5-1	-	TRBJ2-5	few	TGCGCCAGCAGCCCGCCGGGCAGTGGGAGCGGCCAGTACTTC	CASSPPGSGSGQYF
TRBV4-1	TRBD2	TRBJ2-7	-	TGCGCCAGCAGTCCCGGGGGGGACGAGCAGTACTTC	CASSPGGDEQYF
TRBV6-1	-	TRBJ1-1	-	TGTGCCAGCAGGCAGGTTCGAGTGACTGAAGCTTTCTTT	CASRQVRVTEAFF
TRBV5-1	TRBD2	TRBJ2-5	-	TGCGCCAGCAGCTCCTTAGCGGGGCGAGAGACCCAGTACTTC	CASSSLAGRETQYF
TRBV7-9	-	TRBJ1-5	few	TGTGCCAGCACCGTGGAGGGGCCCCATCAGCCCCAGCATTTT	CASTVEGPHQPQHF
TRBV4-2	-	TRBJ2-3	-	TGTGCCAGCAGCCCCCCAGACAGGTTCACAGATACGCAGTATTTT	CASSPPDRFTDTQYF
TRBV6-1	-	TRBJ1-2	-	TGTGCCAGCAGTGAAGCAGGGGTGGGGGGCTATGGCTACACCTTC	CASSEAGVGGYGYTF
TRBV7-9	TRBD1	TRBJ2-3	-	TGTGCCAGCAGCCCAGGGGACAGCTCTAGCACAGATACGCAGTATTTT	CASSPGDSSSTDTQYF
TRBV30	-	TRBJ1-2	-	TGTGCCTGGACTTTTCGGGCTAACTATGGCTACACCTTC	CAWTFRANYGYTF
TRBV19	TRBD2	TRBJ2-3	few	TGTGCCAGTAGTGATCCGGGGGGGAAAGACGATACGCAGTATTTT	CASSDPGGKDDTQYF
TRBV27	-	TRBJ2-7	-	TGTGCCAGCAGTCGCAGCAGGGGCCCTACAACCCTCTACGAGCAGTACTTC	CASSRSRGPTTLYEQYF
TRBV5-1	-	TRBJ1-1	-	TGCGCCAGCAGCTTGATCAGACTAAACACTGAAGCTTTCTTT	CASSLIRLNTEAFF
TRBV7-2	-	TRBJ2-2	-	TGTGCCAGCACCGCACTAGCAAGGGAGCTGTTTTTT	CASTALARELFF
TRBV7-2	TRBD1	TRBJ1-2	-	TGTGCCAGCAGCTCCCAACAGGGGGCAAGCTATGGCTACACCTTC	CASSSQQGASYGYTF
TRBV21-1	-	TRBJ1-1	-	TGTGCCAGCAGCACAGGGGGACAAACTGAAGCTTTCTTT	CASSTGGQTEAFF
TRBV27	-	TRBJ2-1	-	TGTGCCAGCAGTTTATTGAGGCCCATTCGCGCGAGGCAAGCCTACAATGAGCAGTTCTTC	CASSLLRPIRARQAYNEQFF
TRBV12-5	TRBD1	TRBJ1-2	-	TGTGCTAGTGGTTTGGTAGGGGGCAGGGGCTATGGCTACACCTTC	CASGLVGGRGYGYTF
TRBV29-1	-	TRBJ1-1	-	TGCAGCGTTGAAGATCAGTTGGGGCCCACTACGGAAACTGAAGCTTTCTTT	CSVEDQLGPTTETEAFF
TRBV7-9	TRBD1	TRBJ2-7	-	TGTGCCAGCAGCACCGGGACAGGGGTATCCTACGAGCAGTACTTC	CASSTGTGVSYEQYF
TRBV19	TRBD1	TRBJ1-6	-	TGTGCCAGTAGAGGGGGCCCTACCCTCCACTTT	CASRGGPTLHF
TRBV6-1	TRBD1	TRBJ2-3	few	TGTGCCAGCAGTGACAGGGGGAAAATGGATACGCAGTATTTT	CASSDRGKMDTQYF
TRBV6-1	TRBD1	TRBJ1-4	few	TGTGCCAGCAGTTCTCCGGGGACAGGGCGGGAAAAACTGTTTTTT	CASSSPGTGREKLFF
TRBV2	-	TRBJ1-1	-	TGTGCCAGCAGTGCCGCGGCCCACACTGAAGCTTTCTTT	CASSAAAHTEAFF
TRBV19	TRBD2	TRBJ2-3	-	TGTGCCATTAGGGAGCGGGGGGCCAGCACAGATACGCAGTATTTT	CAIRERGASTDTQYF
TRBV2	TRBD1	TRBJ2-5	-	TGTGCCAGCAGGGGGGACAGGGTAGAGACCCAGTACTTC	CASRGDRVETQYF
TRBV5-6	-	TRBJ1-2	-	TGTGCCAGCAGCTTGGGGGGCGAGAACTATGGCTACACCTTC	CASSLGGENYGYTF
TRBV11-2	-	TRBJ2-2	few	TGTGCCAGCAGCTTAGGTGTCGCGGGGGCGTACACCGGGGAGCTGTTTTTT	CASSLGVAGAYTGELFF
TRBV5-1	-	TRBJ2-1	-	TGCGCCAGCAGCCCAACCGTCGCGACAGGACCGTCTAGGGATGAGCAGTTCTTC	CASSPTVATGPSRDEQFF
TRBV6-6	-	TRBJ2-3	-	TGTGCCAGCAGGGGACTGGGGAGTTCAGATACGCAGTATTTT	CASRGLGSSDTQYF
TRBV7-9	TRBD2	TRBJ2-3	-	TGTGCCAGCAGCCGGGATAGCGGGGGCACAGATACGCAGTATTTT	CASSRDSGGTDTQYF
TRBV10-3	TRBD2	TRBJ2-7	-	TGTGCCACCATTAGGGGACGGGGAGGGATGGAGCAGTACTTC	CATIRGRGGMEQYF